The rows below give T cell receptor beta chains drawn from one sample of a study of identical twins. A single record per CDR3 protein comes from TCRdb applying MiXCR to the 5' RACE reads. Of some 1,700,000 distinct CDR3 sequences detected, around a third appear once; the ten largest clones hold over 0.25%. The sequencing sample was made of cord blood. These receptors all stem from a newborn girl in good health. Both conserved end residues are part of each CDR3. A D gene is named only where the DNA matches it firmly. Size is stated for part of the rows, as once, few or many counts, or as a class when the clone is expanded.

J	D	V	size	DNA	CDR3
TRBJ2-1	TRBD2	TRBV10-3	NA	TGTGCCATCAGTTCGCGACTAGCGGTTTCCTACAATGAGCAGTTCTTC	CAISSRLAVSYNEQFF
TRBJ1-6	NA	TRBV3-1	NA	TGTGCCAGCAGCCAAGGGACAGAATATAATTCACCCCCCCACTTT	CASSQGTEYNSPPHF
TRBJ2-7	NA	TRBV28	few	TGTGCCAGCAGTTCACGTCTACCCGAGCAGTACTTC	CASSSRLPEQYF
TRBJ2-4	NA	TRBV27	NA	TGTGCCAGCTCCGCAGGGGTGAGAGCCAAAAACATTCAGTACTTC	CASSAGVRAKNIQYF
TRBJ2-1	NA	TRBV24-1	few	TGTGCCACCAGTGATTCGCGATCGGCCCACAATGAGCAGTTCTTC	CATSDSRSAHNEQFF
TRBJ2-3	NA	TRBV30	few	TGTGCCTGGAGTACCGATACGCAGTATTTT	CAWSTDTQYF
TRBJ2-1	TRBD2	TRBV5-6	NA	TGTGCCAGCAGCTACCTAGCGGGCCCGGGCAATGAGCAGTTCTTC	CASSYLAGPGNEQFF
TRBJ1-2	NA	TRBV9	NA	TGTGCCAGCAGCGTAGAGGGGCGCGGATATGGCTACACCTTC	CASSVEGRGYGYTF
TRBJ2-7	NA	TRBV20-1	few	TGCAGTGCTAGAGGTCAAGGACCCGAGCAGTACTTC	CSARGQGPEQYF
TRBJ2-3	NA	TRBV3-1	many	TGTGCCAGCAGCCAACGAGTTTCCCCAGATACGCAGTATTTT	CASSQRVSPDTQYF
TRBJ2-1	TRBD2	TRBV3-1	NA	TGTGCCAGCAGTCGGTTAGCGGGAGGTTTCCAATACAATGAGCAGTTCTTC	CASSRLAGGFQYNEQFF
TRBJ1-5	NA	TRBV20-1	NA	TGCAGTGCTAGAGATGGGGATCAGCCCCAGCATTTT	CSARDGDQPQHF
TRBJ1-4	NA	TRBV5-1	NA	TGCGCCAGCAGCTTGGGGATTGGGGTCTCCAATGAAAAACTGTTTTTT	CASSLGIGVSNEKLFF
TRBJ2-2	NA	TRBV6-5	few	TGTGCCAGCAGTTACTCTAGAAATAGCGGCACCGGGGAGCTGTTTTTT	CASSYSRNSGTGELFF
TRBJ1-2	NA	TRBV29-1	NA	TGCAGCGTTGAACGGACACTCGATGGCTACACCTTC	CSVERTLDGYTF
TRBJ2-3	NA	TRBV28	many	TGTGCCAGCAACATAGGAGGGACAGATACGCAGTATTTT	CASNIGGTDTQYF
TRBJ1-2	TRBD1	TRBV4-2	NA	TGTGCCAGCAGCCAAGGGACAGGGAGTGGCTATGGCTACACCTTC	CASSQGTGSGYGYTF
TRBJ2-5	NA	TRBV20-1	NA	TGCAGTGCTAGAGCCCCCCGGGGCCCCAAAGAGACCCAGTACTTC	CSARAPRGPKETQYF
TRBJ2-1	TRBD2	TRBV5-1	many	TGCGCCAGCAGTTCCGGGAGGGCGTCGTACAATGAGCAGTTCTTC	CASSSGRASYNEQFF
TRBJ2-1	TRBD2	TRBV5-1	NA	TGCGCCAGCAGCTTGGGGGACGGGGGGGCTTACAATGAGCAGTTCTTC	CASSLGDGGAYNEQFF
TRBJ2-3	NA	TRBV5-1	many	TGCGCCAGCAGCCTCCCCCTAGCGGATACGCAGTATTTT	CASSLPLADTQYF
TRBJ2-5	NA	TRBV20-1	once	TGCAGTGCTAGAGATCCAGCGGTGAACCAAGAGACCCAGTACTTC	CSARDPAVNQETQYF
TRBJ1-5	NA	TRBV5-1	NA	TGCGCCAGCAGCTTGGGGGTGTGGGGCCAGCCCCAGCATTTT	CASSLGVWGQPQHF
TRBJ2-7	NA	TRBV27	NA	TGTGCCAGCAGTTTAACCAGAACGGCCGTCAGAAATGAGCAGTACTTC	CASSLTRTAVRNEQYF
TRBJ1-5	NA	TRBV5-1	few	TGCGCCAGCAGCTTTGAACCGAACGGTTATAGCAATCAGCCCCAGCATTTT	CASSFEPNGYSNQPQHF
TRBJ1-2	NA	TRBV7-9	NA	TGTGCCAGCAGCTCTCGGCAGGGGATCTATGGCTACACCTTC	CASSSRQGIYGYTF
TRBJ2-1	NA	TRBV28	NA	TGTGCCAGCAGTGGGCGACACCGCTCCTACAATGAGCAGTTCTTC	CASSGRHRSYNEQFF
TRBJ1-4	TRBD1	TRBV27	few	TGTGCCAGCAGGCGGGACAGACCTAATGAAAAACTGTTTTTT	CASRRDRPNEKLFF
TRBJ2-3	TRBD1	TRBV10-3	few	TGTGCCATCAGGACAGGGGTAGATACGCAGTATTTT	CAIRTGVDTQYF
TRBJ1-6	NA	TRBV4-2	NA	TGTGCCAGCAGCCAAGGAGACGGCCGAAATTCACCCCTCCACTTT	CASSQGDGRNSPLHF
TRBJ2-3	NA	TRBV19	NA	TGTGCCAGTAGTATTACCCGGGTGGAAACAGATACGCAGTATTTT	CASSITRVETDTQYF
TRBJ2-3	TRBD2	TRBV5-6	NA	TGTGCCAGCAGCTTGGAACTAGCGGGGGGGCTAGATACGCAGTATTTT	CASSLELAGGLDTQYF
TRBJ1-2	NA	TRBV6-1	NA	TGTGCCAGCAGTGAAATGACAGTGAAGGGCTACACCTTC	CASSEMTVKGYTF
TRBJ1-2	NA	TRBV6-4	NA	TGTGCCAGCAGTGCGGAGACGGGAGCTAACTATGGCTACACCTTC	CASSAETGANYGYTF
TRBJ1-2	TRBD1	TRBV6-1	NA	TGTGCCAGCAGCAAGGACAGGGATGGCTACACCTTC	CASSKDRDGYTF
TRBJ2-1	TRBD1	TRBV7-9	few	TGTGCCAGCAGCCCCTGGACAGGCCCTCCCTACAATGAGCAGTTCTTC	CASSPWTGPPYNEQFF
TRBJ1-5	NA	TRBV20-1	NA	TGCAGTGCTAGAGGGGGGTCGGGCAATCAGCCCCAGCATTTT	CSARGGSGNQPQHF
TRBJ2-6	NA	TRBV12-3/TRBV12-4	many	TGTGCCAGCACCCGACAGCTCTCTGGGGCCAACGTCCTGACTTTC	CASTRQLSGANVLTF
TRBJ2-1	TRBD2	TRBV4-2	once	TGTGCCAGCAGCCAAACGGGACTAGCGGGAGCCCACAATGAGCAGTTCTTC	CASSQTGLAGAHNEQFF
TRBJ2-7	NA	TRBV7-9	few	TGTGCCAGCAGCTTCGGGGGGCAGGACTACGAGCAGTACTTC	CASSFGGQDYEQYF
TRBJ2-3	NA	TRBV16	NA	TGTGCCAGCAGCCAATTAACGGGAGTCGTAGATACGCAGTATTTT	CASSQLTGVVDTQYF
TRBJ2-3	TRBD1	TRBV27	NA	TGTGCCAGCAGTTCGACCCGGGACAGGGGCACAGATACGCAGTATTTT	CASSSTRDRGTDTQYF
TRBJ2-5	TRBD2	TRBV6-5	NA	TGTGCCAGCAGTTCCAACAGCGGGAGAGAGACCCAGTACTTC	CASSSNSGRETQYF
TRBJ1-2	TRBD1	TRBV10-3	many	TGTGCCACCACCGTGGGACAGAACTATGGCTACACCTTC	CATTVGQNYGYTF
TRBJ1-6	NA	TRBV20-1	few	TGCAGTGCTCGGACAGCGACCTATAATTCACCCCTCCACTTT	CSARTATYNSPLHF
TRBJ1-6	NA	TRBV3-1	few	TGTGCCAGCAGCCAAGAGGCGGGAGCCCCCTATAATTCACCCCTCCACTTT	CASSQEAGAPYNSPLHF
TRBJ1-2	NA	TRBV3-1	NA	TGTGCCAGCAGCCTACGCCGGGACGGTCATGGCTACACCTTC	CASSLRRDGHGYTF